The clone carrying this TCR beta chain was seen once. The CDR3 runs to 14 residues. CDR1 and CDR2 (germline): SGDLS, YYNGEE. The junction had 9 bases not matched to a gene; V was cut back by 4 bases and J by 7 bases. The source of the sample is a study of blood T cell repertoires in COVID-19. Study as a whole: Both acute and convalescent COVID-19 samples were obtained from the United States, Italy and Spain.

Profiled with immunoSEQ multiplex PCR; TCRdb holds only in-frame clones, not every one. The table lists more than 110,000 clones, 70% to 90% of them singletons. This rearrangement joins TRBV9 to TRBJ2-7; TRBD1 aligns across 9 bases. The material sequenced was peripheral blood. This receptor was obtained from an elderly woman with acute or convalescent COVID-19. The CDR3 spells CASSPRTGVGEQYF. As DNA, the CDR3 is TGTGCCAGCAGCCCGCGGACAGGGGTCGGTGAGCAGTACTTC. The full variable domain, rest sourced from reference TRBV9 and TRBJ2-7, is DSGVTQTPKHLITATGQRVTLRCSPRSGDLSVYWYQQSLDQGLQFLIQYYNGEERAKGNILERFSAQQFPDLHSELNLSSLELGDSALYFCASSPRTGVGEQYFGPGTRLTVT.